This TCR beta chain was documented in a study of blood T cell repertoires in COVID-19. The CDR3 has 15 residues. V dropped 6 bases and J dropped 2; count of bases not matched to a gene: 4. Germline V gene sequence: CDR1 MDHEN, CDR2 SYDVKM. Only in-frame clones appear in the TCRdb table, and some are missing; sequencing was by immunoSEQ multiplex PCR. The table includes roughly 230,000 clones, 80% to 90% detected once. This receptor was obtained from a man aged 35-49 years with acute or convalescent COVID-19. Sequencing input: peripheral blood. This rearrangement joins TRBV28 to TRBJ2-1, with 10 bases matching TRBD1. CDR3 DNA sequence: TGTGCCAGCAGGTTCGGGACAGGGGCCTACAATGAGCAGTTCTTC. It codes for CASRFGTGAYNEQFF.